Listed here are 20 T cell receptor beta chains from one sample, sequenced in a study of T cell responses to AZD1222 COVID-19 vaccine (dated by TCRdb to 2020 to 2022). The library was produced with the immunoSEQ multiplex PCR assay. TCRdb stores this immuneACCESS table with in-frame sequences only. Part of the clones is absent; in the studies checked, under half of the shortfall reflects unresolved V genes, and no reason is known for the rest. The sample includes 160,000 or so clones, with about 91% observed a single time. 4.4% of the sample is taken by the ten largest. The time point label, read with the paper, signifies: baseline before first vaccination. The input for sequencing was peripheral blood, taken on day 0 of AZD1222 vaccination. The receptor source for this set is an adult in good health.

J is TRBJ2-7 and V is TRBV11-3; D is uncertain. V lost 3 bases, J lost 0 bases, and 0 bases lay in between. The germline gives CDR1 SGHNT, CDR2 YENEEA. The CDR3 runs to 11 residues. CDR3 residues: CASSFSYEQYF. The CDR3 coding sequence is TGTGCCAGCAGCTTCTCCTACGAGCAGTACTTC.

The chain recombines TRBV28 with TRBJ1-5, with D unclear. The CDR3 length is 12 residues. Germline CDR1 and CDR2: MDHEN and SYDVKM. V was cut by 5 bases and J by 9 bases, with 11 bases left in between. The CDR3 loop is CASSRGDRPQHF. The DNA of the CDR3 is TGTGCCAGCAGTCGCGGAGACCGGCCCCAGCATTTT. Full variable domain (remainder filled in from reference TRBV28 and TRBJ1-5): DVKVTQSSRYLVKRTGEKVFLECVQDMDHENMFWYRQDPGLGLRLIYFSYDVKMKEKGDIPEGYSVSREKKERFSLILESASTNQTSMYLCASSRGDRPQHFGDGTRLSIL.

The chain has TRBV5-1 and TRBJ2-1, with 8 bases identical to TRBD2. CDR1 is SGHRS, CDR2 YFSETQ, per germline. The CDR3 has 16 residues. Germline trimming cut 8 bases from V and 6 bases from J; bases unmatched to any gene: 16. The CDR3: CASSPVPGLGGNEQFF. CDR3 coding DNA: TGCGCCAGTTCCCCTGTACCGGGACTAGGGGGCAATGAGCAGTTCTTC.

This chain uses TRBV20-1 with TRBJ2-7; D not resolved. CDR3 length: 11 amino acids. Deletions cut 4 bases from V and 2 bases from J, with 6 bases between. CDR1 is DFQATT, CDR2 SNEGSKA, per germline (reference sequence). CDR3 sequence (DNA): TGCAGTGCTAAAGGGACCTACGAGCAGTACTTC. It specifies CSAKGTYEQYF.

The V and J genes are TRBV4-1 and TRBJ2-1; D remains unclear. V lost 1 base, J lost 1 base, and 11 bases lay in between. In germline, CDR1 is MGHRA, CDR2 YSYEKL. The CDR3 is made up of 16 amino acids. The CDR3 is CASSQGPILSYNEQFF. The CDR3, as DNA: TGCGCCAGCAGCCAAGGGCCCATCCTATCCTACAATGAGCAGTTCTTC.

The chain recombines TRBV19 with TRBJ2-7; TRBD1 agrees at 7 bases. CDR1 is LNHDA and CDR2 is SQIVND in the germline V gene (reference sequence). V shed 7 bases, J shed 1 base, and the junction held 1 base outside the gene matches. The CDR3 spans 12 residues. CDR3 coding DNA: TGTGCCAGTATGGGACAGTCCTACGAGCAGTACTTC. Translated: CASMGQSYEQYF. Looking up the rest from reference TRBV19 and TRBJ2-7 gives the full variable domain: DGGITQSPKYLFRKEGQNVTLSCEQNLNHDAMYWYRQDPGQGLRLIYYSQIVNDFQKGDIAEGYSVSREKKESFPLTVTSAQKNPTAFYLCASMGQSYEQYFGPGTRLTVT.

The J gene is TRBJ1-3, the V gene TRBV13, with D hard to call. The germline V gene encodes CDR1 PRHDT and CDR2 FYEKMQ (reference sequence). The CDR3 sequence is 14 residues long. The V and J ends lost 3 bases and 0 bases respectively, with 6 bases between them. For the CDR3, the DNA is TGTGCCAGCAGCTTGTACTACTCTGGAAACACCATATATTTT. Protein: CASSLYYSGNTIYF.

The gene calls are TRBV4-2 and TRBJ1-3, with D unresolved. The V gene's germline CDR1 is LGHNA and CDR2 YNFKEQ. Trimming cost V 0 bases and J 4 bases, with 13 bases left between them. The CDR3 is 16 residues long. For the CDR3, the DNA is TGTGCCAGCAGCCAAGACAAGGCGGGTTCCGGAAACACCATATATTTT. It encodes CASSQDKAGSGNTIYF.

The gene calls are TRBV5-1 and TRBJ2-3; 10 bases match TRBD1. The CDR3 runs to 17 residues. J gave up 1 base and V 2 bases, and 7 bases lay outside the gene matches. Germline V lookup: CDR1 SGHRS, CDR2 YFSETQ. Written as DNA, the CDR3 is TGCGCCAGCAGCTTTCAAACCGGGACAGGGGGCACAGATACGCAGTATTTT. Amino acids: CASSFQTGTGGTDTQYF. The variable domain in full, completed from reference TRBV5-1 and TRBJ2-3, reads KAGVTQTPRYLIKTRGQQVTLSCSPISGHRSVSWYQQTPGQGLQFLFEYFSETQRNKGNFPGRFSGRQFSNSRSEMNVSTLELGDSALYLCASSFQTGTGGTDTQYFGPGTRLTVL.

The genes are TRBV10-3 and TRBJ2-7; D remains unclear. Trimming took off 1 base at V and 2 bases at J, with 6 bases between the two ends. The CDR3 is made up of 13 amino acids. Germline CDR1 is ENHRY and CDR2 is SYGVKD. The CDR3 loop is CAISEYLTYEQYF. Written as DNA, the CDR3 is TGTGCCATCAGTGAGTACCTAACCTACGAGCAGTACTTC.

This clone was observed a few times. V is TRBV14 and J is TRBJ2-7; D is possibly TRBD1 (5 bases). Germline V lookup: CDR1 SGHDN, CDR2 FVKESK. The CDR3 totals 13 residues. With 4 bases removed from V and 2 bases from J, the gap between germline ends came to 9 bases. The CDR3, as DNA: TGTGCCAGCAGCCGGGGCCGAACCTACGAGCAGTACTTC. It encodes CASSRGRTYEQYF.

The J gene is TRBJ1-5, the V gene TRBV28; possibly TRBD1 for D (5 bases). Per the germline V gene, CDR1 is MDHEN and CDR2 is SYDVKM. Trimming cost V 6 bases and J 4 bases, with 13 bases left between them. This CDR3 spans 14 amino acids. The CDR3 coding sequence is TGTGCCAGCAGCGATGGCGGGGGGAATCAGCCCCAGCATTTT. Translating gives CASSDGGGNQPQHF.

The rearrangement uses TRBV10-1 and TRBJ1-4; D unresolved. Germline assignment: CDR1 WNHNN and CDR2 SYGVQD (reference sequence). CDR3 length: 16 amino acids. The ends were cut back, 6 bases at V and 7 bases at J, with 21 bases in the middle. The CDR3 DNA reads TGCGCCAGCAGACCATTCCTGAAGGTTCGGTTTGAAAAACTGTTTTTT. Protein: CASRPFLKVRFEKLFF.

The CDR3 is CASKTAYEQYF. In DNA, the CDR3 is TGTGCCAGCAAAACAGCGTACGAGCAGTACTTC. The chain combines TRBV28 with TRBJ2-7; no reliable D call. V lost 7 bases and J 4 bases, leaving 8 bases between the germline ends. Germline CDR1 MDHEN, CDR2 SYDVKM. The CDR3 sequence is 11 residues long.

The V call is TRBV4-2, the J call TRBJ2-2; maybe TRBD2 (5 bases). Germline V gene data show CDR1 as LGHNA and CDR2 as YNFKEQ. Trimming took off 4 bases at V and 0 bases at J, with 15 bases between the two ends. The CDR3 runs 17 residues. The CDR3 loop reads CASSLRGSLSNTGELFF. The CDR3 nucleotides are TGTGCCAGCAGCCTTAGAGGGTCCCTATCGAACACCGGGGAGCTGTTTTTT.

The chain joins TRBV3-1 (or the pseudogene TRBV3-2) to TRBJ2-3; unclear D gene. Germline V gene data show CDR1 as LGHDT and CDR2 as YNNKEL (reference sequence). The CDR3 is 16 residues long. The V and J ends lost 1 base and 1 base respectively, with 12 bases between them. CDR3 sequence (DNA): TGTGCCAGCAGCCAAGGCCTGGAGATGGGCACAGATACGCAGTATTTT. Amino acid sequence: CASSQGLEMGTDTQYF.

V usage is TRBV6-7 and J usage is TRBJ1-5; 9 bases agree with TRBD1. TRBV6-7 is an ORF, with its function uncertain. The CDR3 runs 17 residues. Trimming cost V 2 bases and J 4 bases; bases outside gene matches: 9. DNA of the CDR3: TGTGCCAGCAGTTACCCTACCGGGACAGGGTGGAATCAGCCCCAGCATTTT. It translates to CASSYPTGTGWNQPQHF.

This rearrangement joins TRBV27 to TRBJ1-1; D gene ambiguous. Germline CDR1 is MNHEY and CDR2 is SMNVEV (reference sequence). The CDR3 has 14 amino acids. V was trimmed by 2 bases and J by 1 base, leaving 8 bases between them. The CDR3 bases are TGTGCCAGCAGTTTAAGCCCGCAGAACACTGAAGCTTTCTTT. It translates to CASSLSPQNTEAFF.

The chain employs TRBV5-1 and TRBJ2-5, with 13 bases fitting TRBD2. In germline, CDR1 is SGHRS, CDR2 YFSETQ. The CDR3 runs 18 residues. With V trimmed by 4 bases and J by 3 bases, 12 bases remained unmatched. The CDR3 bases are TGCGCCAGCAGCAGACTAGCGGGAGGAGGGTTGGGTGAAGAGACCCAGTACTTC. Amino acid sequence: CASSRLAGGGLGEETQYF.

The sample holds one count of this clone. The chain carries TRBV27 and TRBJ2-2; D gene uncertain. CDR3 size: 14 residues. V was clipped by 4 bases and J by 1 base, with 7 bases between them. Germline CDR1 MNHEY, CDR2 SMNVEV (reference sequence). For the CDR3, the DNA is TGTGCCAGCAGTTCTTGGGTGAACACCGGGGAGCTGTTTTTT. The encoded protein is CASSSWVNTGELFF.